The 14 T cell receptor beta chains below come from one sample, sequenced in a study of human CD8 memory T cell subsets. Scientists made TCR beta libraries using UMI-labeled 5' RACE. TCRdb re-called the 5' RACE reads and gives one entry per CDR3 protein, without DNA. This sample's table has about 11,000 distinct CDR3 sequences. What was sequenced was CD8+ stem-like memory T cells (TSCM and TCM) sorted from PBMCs. As for subset: stem-like memory CD8 T cells (TSTEM), CCR7+ PD-1- TIGIT-. The receptors shown here come from a human donor in good health.

The chain carries TRBV5-1 and TRBJ2-1; lacking DNA, the TRBD1 call made by TCRdb goes unchecked. Germline V gives CDR1 SGHRS, CDR2 YFSETQ. The CDR3 is 14 amino acids. The CDR3 sequence: CASQLNLGVDEQFF.

The chain has TRBV6-5 and TRBJ1-2; lacking DNA, the TRBD1 call made by TCRdb goes unchecked. This CDR3 comprises 13 residues. The germline V gene encodes CDR1 MNHEY and CDR2 SVGAGI. The CDR3 sequence is CASSYGAGVGYTF.

The chain carries TRBV19 and TRBJ2-1; checking the TCRdb D call of TRBD1 is not possible without DNA. Per germline, CDR1 LNHDA and CDR2 SQIVND (reference sequence). The CDR3 loop spans 13 amino acids. CDR3 protein: CASSIAGYNEQFF.

V is TRBV7-9 and J is TRBJ2-5; TCRdb proposes TRBD1, but this gene call is untestable without DNA. The CDR3 runs to 18 residues. Germline V gene data show CDR1 as SEHNR and CDR2 as FQNEAQ (reference sequence). The CDR3 region is CASSLGEKTGGYQETQYF.

The chain employs TRBV20-1 and TRBJ2-7; TCRdb picks TRBD2, but there is no DNA to check that call. The CDR3 has 13 residues. In germline, CDR1 is DFQATT, CDR2 SNEGSKA (reference sequence). Here the CDR3 reads CSGTSGGASEQYF.

The chain uses TRBV9 and TRBJ1-2; lacking DNA, the TRBD1 call made by TCRdb goes unchecked. This CDR3 region has 15 residues. Germline values: CDR1 SGDLS, CDR2 YYNGEE. CDR3 sequence: CASSGMGTVPYGYTF.

The V call is TRBV19, the J call TRBJ2-1; the D gene TCRdb calls, TRBD1, cannot be checked with no DNA. Germline CDR1 reads LNHDA; CDR2 reads SQIVND (reference sequence). CDR3 size: 16 residues. Here the CDR3 reads CASSISAGVIYNEQFF.

The V gene is TRBV5-6, the J gene TRBJ1-2; TCRdb selects TRBD1, and the lack of DNA leaves this call unchecked. From germline, CDR1 is SGHDT and CDR2 YYEEEE. The CDR3 contains 16 residues. The CDR3 loop reads CASSLYLWTDNYGYTF.

V is TRBV11-3 and J is TRBJ2-3; the D call of TRBD1 rests on TCRdb alone, since no DNA is present to check it. Per germline, CDR1 SGHNT and CDR2 YENEEA. The CDR3 loop spans 16 amino acids. The CDR3: CASSPRVVPGTDTQYF.

V and J are TRBV4-2 and TRBJ2-7; lacking DNA, the TRBD2 call made by TCRdb goes unchecked. The CDR3 loop spans 18 amino acids. From germline, CDR1 is LGHNA and CDR2 YNFKEQ. CDR3 protein: CASSQEENSGGASYEQYF.

This chain uses TRBV20-1 with TRBJ2-1. Germline V gene sequence: CDR1 DFQATT, CDR2 SNEGSKA (reference sequence). CDR3 length: 14 residues. CDR3 sequence: CSAKTQLSYNEQFF.

The chain carries TRBV28 and TRBJ1-2; with no DNA, the TCRdb D assignment of TRBD1 cannot be verified. The CDR3 covers 15 residues. From germline, CDR1 is MDHEN and CDR2 SYDVKM. CDR3 region: CASSLVGQGNYGYTF.

The chain uses TRBV18 and TRBJ2-7; the D gene TCRdb calls, TRBD1, cannot be checked with no DNA. There are 14 residues in the CDR3. Germline assignment: CDR1 KGHSH and CDR2 LQKENI. The CDR3 sequence is CASSTGTGSYEQYF. The full variable domain, with the rest looked up from reference TRBV18 and TRBJ2-7, is NAGVMQNPRHLVRRRGQEARLRCSPMKGHSHVYWYRQLPEEGLKFMVYLQKENIIDESGMPKERFSAEFPKEGPSILRIQQVVRGDSAAYFCASSTGTGSYEQYFGPGTRLTVT.

The chain recombines TRBV20-1 with TRBJ2-3; TCRdb lists TRBD2, though no DNA is available to test this call. The CDR3 sequence is 15 residues long. The germline V gene encodes CDR1 DFQATT and CDR2 SNEGSKA (reference sequence). The chain's CDR3 is CSAPLAGAEADTQYF.